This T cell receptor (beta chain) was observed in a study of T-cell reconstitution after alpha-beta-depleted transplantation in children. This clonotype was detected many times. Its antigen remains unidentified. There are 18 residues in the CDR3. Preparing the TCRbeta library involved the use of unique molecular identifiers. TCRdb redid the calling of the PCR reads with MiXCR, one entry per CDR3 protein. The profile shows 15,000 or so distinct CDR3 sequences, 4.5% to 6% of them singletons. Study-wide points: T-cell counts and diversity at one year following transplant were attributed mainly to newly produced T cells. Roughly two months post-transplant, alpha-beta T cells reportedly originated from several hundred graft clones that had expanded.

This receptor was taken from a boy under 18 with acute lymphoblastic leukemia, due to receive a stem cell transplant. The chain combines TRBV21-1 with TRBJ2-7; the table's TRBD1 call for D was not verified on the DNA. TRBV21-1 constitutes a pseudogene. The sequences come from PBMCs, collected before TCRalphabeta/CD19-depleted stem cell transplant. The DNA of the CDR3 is TGTGCCAGCAGCCTAATCCCGGGCGAAGGACAGGGGTCCTACGAGCAGTACTTC. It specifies CASSLIPGEGQGSYEQYF.